This entry concerns a single T cell receptor beta chain. No antigen is known for it. Time point: recipient sample about 28 days before transplant, after cytoreduction. Sequenced by immunoSEQ multiplex PCR; TCRdb stores in-frame clones only, minus some. The sample has approximately 80,000 clones; 90% to 97% are singletons. The ends were cut back, 3 bases at V and 13 bases at J, with 14 bases in the middle. CDR3 length: 12 amino acids. The germline V gene has CDR1 SEHNR and CDR2 FQNEAQ (reference sequence). This specimen belongs to a study of T cell clonotyping in hematopoietic cell transplantation. Study in general: Pretransplant recipient samples were taken after cytoreduction. General study findings and limits: Broader posttransplant TCR repertoire diversity was predicted by graft donor and pretransplant recipient Inverse Simpson Index values. Pathologically expanded recipient clonotypes increased progressively from day 30 to day 180 as diversity fell. Cells were unsorted, so CD4 and CD8 contributions were not separated.

V usage is TRBV7-9 and J usage is TRBJ2-3, with D perhaps matching TRBD2 (5 bases). The sequence derives from a woman aged 45-65 years with acute myeloid leukemia. Some clones in this sample may be carry-over from other donors' samples. Specimen: peripheral blood mononuclear cells, collected before stem cell transplant. This chain's CDR3 is CASSFSGRYKYF. The DNA for the CDR3 is TGTGCCAGCAGCTTTAGTGGGAGATATAAGTATTTT.